This entry lists 15 T cell receptor beta chains sequenced from one sample in a study of T cells expressing NK-cell markers. No DNA is given; TCRdb re-called the 5' RACE reads and lists each CDR3 protein once. This sample's table has 300,000 to 500,000 distinct CDR3 sequences. Sequencing used blood T cells: a sorted CD56 or NKG2C T cell subset, CD4+ or CD8+ T cells, or bulk PBMC T cells (not recorded which). These receptors were collected from a woman aged 45-65 years in good health.

The V gene is TRBV6-2 or TRBV6-3, the J gene TRBJ2-3. Germline V gives CDR1 MNHEY, CDR2 SVGEGT. This CDR3 is 16 amino acids long. CDR3 region: CASSYADRDGQDTQYF.

V and J are TRBV6-1 and TRBJ1-2; TCRdb names TRBD1, which stays unverified in the absence of DNA. The CDR3 runs 14 residues. The V gene's germline CDR1 is MNHNS and CDR2 SASEGT. The chain's CDR3 is CASLRGTLNYGYTF.

CDR3: CASSDGTRYQETQYF. V gene TRBV25-1 combines with J gene TRBJ2-5; without DNA, the TCRdb call of TRBD1 cannot be checked. The V gene's germline CDR1 is MGHDK and CDR2 SYGVNS. The length of the CDR3 is 15 residues.

This sequence joins TRBV30 and TRBJ1-1; TCRdb picks TRBD1, but there is no DNA to check that call. Germline V gene sequence: CDR1 GTSNPN, CDR2 SVGIG (reference sequence). CDR3 length equals 14 residues. This CDR3 is CAWDSLGARGEAFF.

The chain is built from TRBV5-6 and TRBJ2-5; TCRdb's assignment of TRBD2 cannot be checked, as there is no DNA. The CDR3 totals 13 residues. The germline V gene has CDR1 SGHDT and CDR2 YYEEEE. The CDR3 loop reads CASRARNLETQYF.

V is TRBV6-5 and J is TRBJ2-2; the D call from TCRdb, TRBD2, cannot be confirmed without DNA. The CDR3 contains 19 residues. Per the germline V gene, CDR1 is MNHEY and CDR2 is SVGAGI. This CDR3 is CASSYSILAGGANTGELFF.

The chain links TRBV12-3 or TRBV12-4 to TRBJ2-1; lacking DNA, the TRBD2 call made by TCRdb goes unchecked. There are 18 residues in the CDR3. CDR3 region: CASSFHPGRTSGFNEQFF.

The chain employs TRBV29-1 and TRBJ1-1; checking the TCRdb D call of TRBD1 is not possible without DNA. This CDR3 spans 16 amino acids. The germline CDR1 and CDR2 sequences are SQVTM and ANQGSEA. The CDR3 reads CSVVVGWGSLGTEAFF.

The rearrangement links TRBV20-1 to TRBJ2-4; the TRBD2 assignment by TCRdb is unverifiable without DNA. Per the germline V gene, CDR1 is DFQATT and CDR2 is SNEGSKA (reference sequence). This CDR3 has 17 residues. The CDR3 loop reads CSARDSSGRAGINIQYF.

The chain is built from TRBV6-5 and TRBJ2-3; there is no DNA to check the TCRdb D call of TRBD1. Germline values: CDR1 MNHEY, CDR2 SVGAGI. There are 16 residues in the CDR3. The CDR3 sequence is CASSRGTGSLTDTQYF.

The chain has TRBV6-5 and TRBJ2-1; lacking DNA, the TRBD2 call made by TCRdb goes unchecked. The CDR3 has 19 amino acids. Per the germline V gene, CDR1 is MNHEY and CDR2 is SVGAGI. CDR3 sequence reads: CASSYRTSGRAIVRNEQFF.

The chain combines TRBV29-1 with TRBJ2-2; TCRdb returns TRBD2, unconfirmable since there is no DNA. The CDR3 totals 13 residues. From germline, CDR1 is SQVTM and CDR2 ANQGSEA. The CDR3 sequence is CSVDSGYTGELFF.

The CDR3 is CSASGERRWREKLFF. The rearrangement links TRBV20-1 to TRBJ1-4; with no DNA, the TCRdb D assignment of TRBD1 cannot be verified. From germline, CDR1 is DFQATT and CDR2 SNEGSKA (reference sequence). CDR3 length: 15 residues.

This chain links TRBV4-1 with TRBJ2-1; TCRdb calls TRBD2, which cannot be checked without DNA. Germline-derived CDR1 and CDR2 are MGHRA and YSYEKL. CDR3 length: 16 amino acids. The chain's CDR3 is CASSQGNSGAYNEQFF.

The chain has TRBV20-1 and TRBJ2-1; TCRdb gives TRBD1 as the D gene, but with no DNA this cannot be confirmed. Germline V lookup: CDR1 DFQATT, CDR2 SNEGSKA (reference sequence). This CDR3 region has 15 residues. The CDR3 loop is CSARDRRTGGGEQFF.